This TCR beta chain was identified during a study of technical replicates of blood from a handful of donors. This CDR3 has 14 amino acids. The germline V and J ends were trimmed by 8 bases and 0 bases, with 11 bases remaining between them. Looked up from germline, CDR1 is MNHNS and CDR2 is SASEGT. Produced via immunoSEQ multiplex PCR; TCRdb's table is partial and in-frame only. The repertoire includes around 61,000 clones, approximately 83% of them detected once, and roughly 5.1% sits in the top ten. Sequencing input: PBMCs. The rearrangement uses TRBV6-1 and TRBJ2-1; unclear D gene. This receptor was obtained from a human donor in good health. Some clones in this sample may be carry-over from other donors' samples. DNA of the CDR3: TGTGCCAGCTGCCAGGATGGCTCCTACAATGAGCAGTTCTTC. Protein sequence: CASCQDGSYNEQFF.